The 26 T cell receptor beta chains listed next were all sequenced from one sample in a study of cytomegalovirus exposure and HLA in healthy donors. PCR amplification relied on 60 Vbeta primers (plus 13 Jbeta primers). Assay used: immunoSEQ multiplex PCR; TCRdb lists only in-frame clones, some missing. This sample has around 70,000 clones, with less than 80% found just once. The specimen was PBMCs. The receptors come from a woman in her thirties or forties in good health and CMV-seropositive.

The chain links TRBV5-1 to TRBJ1-2; 8 bases map to TRBD1. The V gene's germline CDR1 is SGHRS and CDR2 YFSETQ. V shed 4 bases and J 4 bases; nucleotides not matched to a gene: 24. CDR3 length: 20 residues. As DNA, the CDR3 is TGCGCCAGCAGCCCCCCGACCTATGGACAGGGTTCCTCCGGGCTCTATGGCTACACCTTC. This encodes CASSPPTYGQGSSGLYGYTF.

This clone was observed a few times. The CDR3 region has the DNA TGTGCCAGCAGCCCCTCGGGGGAAATCGCCGGGGAGCTGTTTTTT. Protein product: CASSPSGEIAGELFF. V is TRBV6-5 and J is TRBJ2-2; D is possibly TRBD2 (6 bases). The CDR3 sequence is 15 residues long. V dropped 6 bases and J dropped 6 bases, with 17 bases sitting between them. The germline V gene encodes CDR1 MNHEY and CDR2 SVGAGI.

The chain recombines TRBV4-1 with TRBJ1-2; a weak D match, TRBD1 (6 bases). The CDR3 extends over 14 amino acids. Germline lookup yields CDR1 MGHRA and CDR2 YSYEKL. With 0 bases removed from V and 7 bases from J, the gap between germline ends came to 12 bases. DNA of the CDR3: TGCGCCAGCAGCCAAGAGGGGGCTAGGTCTGGCTACACCTTC. Encoded protein: CASSQEGARSGYTF.

V and J are TRBV30 and TRBJ1-2, with D possibly being TRBD1 (5 bases). CDR3 length: 12 residues. In germline, CDR1 is GTSNPN, CDR2 SVGIG (reference sequence). Trimming shortened V by 1 base and J by 8 bases, and 11 bases separated the two germline ends. The DNA of the CDR3 is TGTGCCTGGAGTGAAGGGGCTGGCGGCTACACCTTC. This encodes CAWSEGAGGYTF. The whole variable domain, filled in from reference TRBV30 and TRBJ1-2, reads SQTIHQWPATLVQPVGSPLSLECTVEGTSNPNLYWYRQAAGRGLQLLFYSVGIGQISSEVPQNLSASRPQDRQFILSSKKLLLSDSGFYLCAWSEGAGGYTFGSGTRLTVV.

This clone was seen a few times. This chain uses TRBV5-5 with TRBJ2-3; D uncertain. The CDR3 has 14 residues. Germline-derived CDR1 and CDR2 are SGHKS and YYEKEE (reference sequence). Deletions cut 0 bases from V and 7 bases from J, with 12 bases between. This CDR3 reads CASSLASDTNTQYF. The CDR3 region has the DNA TGTGCCAGCAGCTTGGCCAGTGATACGAATACGCAGTATTTT.

The genes are TRBV27 and TRBJ1-1; 7 positions agree with TRBD1. From germline, CDR1 is MNHEY and CDR2 SMNVEV (reference sequence). V dropped 5 bases and J dropped 4; count of bases not matched to a gene: 13. The CDR3 runs to 16 residues. CDR3 bases: TGTGCCAGCAGTCCTGGTTTGGGACAGTGGCGCACTGAAGCTTTCTTT. The encoded protein is CASSPGLGQWRTEAFF.

The chain combines TRBV4-2 with TRBJ2-7; a weak D match, TRBD2 (6 bases). Germline V gives CDR1 LGHNA, CDR2 YNFKEQ. CDR3 length: 17 residues. Trimming pared 1 base from V and 6 bases from J, leaving 22 bases between. The CDR3 loop reads CASSQVLGTRGRFEQYF. CDR3 nucleotides: TGTGCCAGCAGCCAAGTTTTGGGGACTCGGGGCCGGTTCGAGCAGTACTTC.

The chain couples TRBV5-1 to TRBJ1-6; maybe TRBD1 (5 bases). CDR1 and CDR2 from the germline V gene are SGHRS and YFSETQ. The CDR3 length is 15 residues. Between the trimmed V and J ends, which lost 3 bases and 6 bases, there was a span of 13 bases. The CDR3 spells CASSSLGPPNSPLHF. CDR3 DNA: TGCGCCAGCAGCTCGTTGGGGCCGCCTAATTCACCCCTCCACTTT.

V is TRBV15 and J is TRBJ2-1; D is possibly TRBD2 (5 bases). There are 15 residues in the CDR3. Germline assignment: CDR1 LNHNV and CDR2 YYDKDF (reference sequence). V lost 0 bases, J lost 8 bases, and 14 bases lay in between. Written as DNA, the CDR3 is TGTGCCACCAGCAGAGATCGCGGCGGGTTCCATGAGCAGTTCTTC. Protein product: CATSRDRGGFHEQFF.

The chain recombines TRBV2 with TRBJ2-7; a weak D match, TRBD2 (6 bases). V dropped 1 base and J dropped 7 bases, with 11 bases sitting between them. Germline CDR1 reads SNHLY; CDR2 reads FYNNEI. The CDR3 contains 13 residues. This CDR3 is CASSEDLAREQYF. The CDR3 coding sequence is TGTGCCAGCAGTGAAGACCTAGCGAGGGAGCAGTACTTC.

This clone was recorded only once. A junction end diverges from the germline sequence, so it may reflect a read error. The chain joins TRBV7-9 to TRBJ2-1, with 8 positions matching TRBD1. CDR3 length: 13 amino acids. CDR1 is SEHNR, CDR2 FQNEAQ, per germline (reference sequence). CDR3 in DNA: TGTTCCAGCAGCTCTCCCTCCATGACAGGGGAATTCTTC. This translates into CSSSSPSMTGEFF.

This clone has only one observation. The rearrangement uses TRBV5-4 and TRBJ1-1; D gene uncertain. CDR1 is SGHNT, CDR2 YYREEE, per germline (reference sequence). The CDR3 covers 13 residues. Trimming stripped 1 base from V and 4 bases from J, with 8 bases between. The CDR3 sequence: CASSLKGGTEAFF. CDR3 nucleotides: TGTGCCAGCAGCTTGAAGGGAGGCACTGAAGCTTTCTTT.

The J gene is TRBJ1-2, the V gene TRBV19, with 7 bases identical to TRBD1. The CDR3 is 15 residues long. Trimming cost V 8 bases and J 3 bases; bases outside gene matches: 12. Germline CDR1 is LNHDA and CDR2 is SQIVND (reference sequence). The CDR3 bases are TGTGCCAGTTCGGCCTCGACAGGGAGGCACTATGGCTACACCTTC. Translating it yields CASSASTGRHYGYTF. The full variable domain, completed using reference TRBV19 and TRBJ1-2, is DGGITQSPKYLFRKEGQNVTLSCEQNLNHDAMYWYRQDPGQGLRLIYYSQIVNDFQKGDIAEGYSVSREKKESFPLTVTSAQKNPTAFYLCASSASTGRHYGYTFGSGTRLTVV.

This chain joins TRBV2 and TRBJ2-7, with a tentative D call TRBD1 (6 bases). Germline CDR1 SNHLY, CDR2 FYNNEI. Between the trimmed V and J ends, which lost 5 bases and 5 bases, there was a span of 19 bases. This CDR3 has 15 residues. The CDR3 nucleotides read TGTGCCAGCAGTCCCCCGGTCGGGACAATCCACGAGCAGTACTTC. Amino acid sequence: CASSPPVGTIHEQYF.

The chain uses TRBV19 and TRBJ2-2, with no clear D. The CDR3 length is 15 residues. Germline V CDR1 and CDR2: LNHDA, SQIVND (reference sequence). Trimming removed 3 bases from V and 0 bases from J, with 8 bases in between. The CDR3 coding sequence is TGTGCCAGTAGTATGGGCCCGCCGAACACCGGGGAGCTGTTTTTT. This translates into CASSMGPPNTGELFF. The entire variable domain, with the rest obtained from reference TRBV19 and TRBJ2-2, is as follows: DGGITQSPKYLFRKEGQNVTLSCEQNLNHDAMYWYRQDPGQGLRLIYYSQIVNDFQKGDIAEGYSVSREKKESFPLTVTSAQKNPTAFYLCASSMGPPNTGELFFGEGSRLTVL.

This clone has just one count. The chain carries TRBV18 and TRBJ1-1; D ambiguous. Trimming pared 7 bases from V and 3 bases from J, leaving 12 bases between. Germline V lookup: CDR1 KGHSH, CDR2 LQKENI. This CDR3 is built from 13 residues. The CDR3 is CASWRLLDTEAFF. CDR3 nucleotide sequence: TGTGCCAGCTGGCGGTTGTTGGACACTGAAGCTTTCTTT.

J is TRBJ1-3 and V is TRBV6-6; D is uncertain. The V gene lost 2 bases and the J gene lost 3 bases, with 8 bases spanning the gap. This CDR3 is 14 amino acids long. Germline V CDR1 and CDR2: MNHNY, SVGAGI (reference sequence). The CDR3 loop is CASSYTTHGNTIYF. The CDR3 DNA follows: TGTGCCAGCAGTTACACGACTCATGGAAACACCATATATTTT.

The chain is built from TRBV29-1 and TRBJ1-2, with D possibly TRBD1 on 5 matching bases. Trimming pared 5 bases from V and 6 bases from J, leaving 16 bases between. The CDR3 totals 13 residues. CDR1 and CDR2 from the germline V gene are SQVTM and ANQGSEA. The CDR3 DNA sequence: TGCAGCGTTTCTCGTGACGGGGGGAATGGCTACACCTTC. It translates to CSVSRDGGNGYTF. The variable domain in full, with the rest retrieved from reference TRBV29-1 and TRBJ1-2, is SAVISQKPSRDICQRGTSLTIQCQVDSQVTMMFWYRQQPGQSLTLIATANQGSEATYESGFVIDKFPISRPNLTFSTLTVSNMSPEDSSIYLCSVSRDGGNGYTFGSGTRLTVV.

The CDR3 reads CASGRGRANYGYTF. CDR3 DNA sequence: TGTGCCAGCGGCCGGGGGAGAGCTAACTATGGCTACACCTTC. The chain employs TRBV9 and TRBJ1-2; weak D call: TRBD1 (5 bases). CDR3 length: 14 amino acids. CDR1 and CDR2 (germline): SGDLS, YYNGEE. Trimming removed 7 bases from V and 0 bases from J, with 13 bases in between.

V usage is TRBV18 and J usage is TRBJ2-3, with TRBD2 matching 8 bases. Germline CDR1 and CDR2: KGHSH and LQKENI. There are 17 residues in the CDR3. With 0 bases clipped from V and 6 bases from J, the junction kept 11 bases outside the gene matches. CDR3 protein: CASSPPSASGGGDTQYF. The CDR3, as DNA: TGTGCCAGCTCACCACCGTCAGCAAGCGGGGGAGGGGATACGCAGTATTTT.

The DNA for the CDR3 is TGTGCCAGCAGCTTCGCTGACAGGTCTGAAGCTTTCTTT. It specifies CASSFADRSEAFF. The chain joins TRBV7-8 to TRBJ1-1; perhaps TRBD1 as D (6 bases). The CDR3 has 13 amino acids. The V end lost 3 bases, the J end lost 6 bases, and 11 bases lay between the germline ends. Germline V gene lookup returns CDR1 SGHVS and CDR2 FQNEAQ.

This clone occurred a few times. This chain links TRBV7-9 with TRBJ2-2; D gene ambiguous. The CDR3 extends over 16 amino acids. V lost 2 bases and J lost 1, with 11 bases in between. Germline V gene sequence: CDR1 SEHNR, CDR2 FQNEAQ (reference sequence). CDR3 bases: TGTGCCAGCAGCTTAAGTAAGATAGTGAACACCGGGGAGCTGTTTTTT. Protein: CASSLSKIVNTGELFF. The full variable domain, in which reference TRBV7-9 and TRBJ2-2 provide the parts outside the CDR3, is DTGVSQNPRHKITKRGQNVTFRCDPISEHNRLYWYRQTLGQGPEFLTYFQNEAQLEKSRLLSDRFSAERPKGSFSTLEIQRTEQGDSAMYLCASSLSKIVNTGELFFGEGSRLTVL.

The J gene is TRBJ2-1, the V gene TRBV29-1; D is perhaps TRBD1 (6 bases). The CDR3 is made up of 14 amino acids. V lost 5 bases, J lost 2 bases, and 13 bases lay in between. CDR1 is SQVTM and CDR2 is ANQGSEA in the germline V gene. The CDR3 nucleotides are TGCAGCGTTAGGGGTCCAGGGGCCTACAATGAGCAGTTCTTC. It yields the protein CSVRGPGAYNEQFF.

The chain combines TRBV6-1 with TRBJ1-5; TRBD1 agrees at 8 bases. Germline V gives CDR1 MNHNS, CDR2 SASEGT. With 4 bases clipped from V and 4 bases from J, the junction kept 9 bases outside the gene matches. The CDR3 extends over 16 amino acids. The CDR3: CASSAGAGTGNQPQHF. In nucleotides, the CDR3 is TGTGCCAGCAGTGCAGGGGCCGGGACAGGAAATCAGCCCCAGCATTTT.

V gene TRBV2 combines with J gene TRBJ1-3; D may be TRBD1 (5 bases). The germline CDR1 and CDR2 sequences are SNHLY and FYNNEI. The length of the CDR3 is 15 residues. Trimming shortened V by 5 bases and J by 1 base, and 12 bases separated the two germline ends. The CDR3 DNA reads TGTGCCAGCAGTCGGACACGTCCGTCTGGAAACACCATATATTTT. It encodes CASSRTRPSGNTIYF.

The rearrangement uses TRBV29-1 and TRBJ2-5; 13 bases match TRBD2. Germline V gene data show CDR1 as SQVTM and CDR2 as ANQGSEA. This CDR3 region has 15 residues. V was pared by 7 bases and J by 4 bases, with 9 bases of the junction left unmatched. The CDR3 loop is CSGLGLAGSGETQYF. The CDR3 DNA sequence: TGCAGCGGCCTGGGACTAGCGGGGTCGGGAGAGACCCAGTACTTC.